This T cell receptor (beta chain) was recovered during a study of shared clonotypes between healthy human individuals. Original processing notes: Junction-only sequences without quality scores were provided by ImmunoSEQ, so filtering was different. Sequencing was performed with immunoSEQ multiplex PCR; in TCRdb, only in-frame clones are kept and a portion is missing. Clonal size and the V and J genes are those of that table, whereas D and trimming came from the DNA. The table records a few hundred thousand clones, around 86% of them present only once. Between the trimmed V and J ends, which lost 1 base and 2 bases, there was a span of 5 bases. The CDR3 has 13 amino acids. Germline V CDR1 and CDR2: MNHNS, SASEGT. This clone was counted between two and nine times. The sample contains more than one DNA sequence encoding this CDR3.

The source of this sequence is a man aged 18 to 29 in good health. The sequencing sample was made of memory CD8+ T cells sorted from blood. Documented subset: CD45RO+ cells pooled with CCR7-negative TemRA cells. V is TRBV6-1 and J is TRBJ1-2; D gene uncertain. The CDR3 DNA is TGTGCCAGCAGTGAAGGACCGAACTATGGCTACACCTTC. It encodes CASSEGPNYGYTF.